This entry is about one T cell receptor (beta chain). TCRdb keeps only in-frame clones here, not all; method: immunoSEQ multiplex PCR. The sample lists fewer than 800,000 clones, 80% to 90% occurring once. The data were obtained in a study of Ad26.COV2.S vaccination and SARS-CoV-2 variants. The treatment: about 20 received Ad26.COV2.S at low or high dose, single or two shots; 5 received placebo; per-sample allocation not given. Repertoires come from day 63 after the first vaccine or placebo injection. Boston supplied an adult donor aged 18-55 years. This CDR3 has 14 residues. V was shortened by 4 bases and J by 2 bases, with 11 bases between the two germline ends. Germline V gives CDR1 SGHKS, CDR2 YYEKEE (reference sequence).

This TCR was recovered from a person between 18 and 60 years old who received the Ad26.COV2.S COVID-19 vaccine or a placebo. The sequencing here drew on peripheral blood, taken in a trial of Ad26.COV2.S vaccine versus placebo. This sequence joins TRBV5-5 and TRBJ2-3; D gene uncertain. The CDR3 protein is CASSPGPTTDTQYF. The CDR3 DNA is TGTGCCAGCAGCCCCGGGCCCACCACAGATACGCAGTATTTT.